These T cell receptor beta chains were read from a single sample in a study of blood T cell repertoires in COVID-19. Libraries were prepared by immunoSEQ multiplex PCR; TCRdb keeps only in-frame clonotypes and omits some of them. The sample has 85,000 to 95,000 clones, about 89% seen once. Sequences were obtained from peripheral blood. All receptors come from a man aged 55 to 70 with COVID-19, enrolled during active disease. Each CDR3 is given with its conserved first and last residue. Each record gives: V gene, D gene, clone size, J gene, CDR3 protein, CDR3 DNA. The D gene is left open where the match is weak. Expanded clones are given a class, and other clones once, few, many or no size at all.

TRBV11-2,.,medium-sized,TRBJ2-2,CASSPRDLDTGELFF,TGTGCCAGCAGCCCGAGAGATTTGGACACCGGGGAGCTGTTTTTT
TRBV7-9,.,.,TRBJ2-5,CASSLTGIETQYF,TGTGCCAGCAGCCTAACAGGGATCGAGACCCAGTACTTC
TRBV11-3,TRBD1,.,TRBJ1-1,CASSLVYRGNTEAFF,TGTGCCAGCAGCTTAGTCTACAGGGGGAACACTGAAGCTTTCTTT
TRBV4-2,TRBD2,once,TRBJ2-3,CASSQVGAGVGASTDTQYF,TGTGCCAGCAGCCAAGTGGGAGCGGGAGTTGGGGCAAGCACAGATACGCAGTATTTT
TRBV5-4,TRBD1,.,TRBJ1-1,CASSRAGGNTEAFF,TGTGCCAGCAGCCGGGCAGGGGGCAACACTGAAGCTTTCTTT
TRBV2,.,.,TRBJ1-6,CASSQALRMSRSPLHF,TGTGCCAGCAGTCAGGCACTTCGAATGAGCAGGTCACCCCTCCACTTT
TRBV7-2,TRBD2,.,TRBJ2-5,CASSWTSGSETQYF,TGTGCCAGCAGCTGGACTAGCGGGAGCGAGACCCAGTACTTC
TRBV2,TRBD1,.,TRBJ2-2,CASRVQGAGTGELFF,TGTGCCAGCAGGGTACAGGGGGCGGGCACCGGGGAGCTGTTTTTT
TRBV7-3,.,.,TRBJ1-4,CASSIIDSATNEKLFF,TGTGCCAGCAGCATCATCGACAGTGCAACTAATGAAAAACTGTTTTTT
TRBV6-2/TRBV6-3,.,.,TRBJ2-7,CASRPPGAYEQYF,TGTGCCAGCAGACCTCCGGGGGCCTACGAGCAGTACTTC
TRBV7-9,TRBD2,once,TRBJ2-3,CASRSGASGFTDTQYF,TGTGCCAGCCGTTCCGGGGCTAGCGGATTTACAGATACGCAGTATTTT
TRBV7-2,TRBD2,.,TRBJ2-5,CASRGGTGTQYF,TGTGCCAGCAGGGGGGGGACCGGGACCCAGTACTTC
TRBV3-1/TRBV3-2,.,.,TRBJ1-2,CASSQGATGDRYTF,TGTGCCAGCAGCCAAGGGGCTACAGGAGATCGCTACACCTTC
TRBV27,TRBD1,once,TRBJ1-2,CASSFRTGYGYTF,TGTGCCAGCAGTTTTAGGACAGGGTATGGCTACACCTTC
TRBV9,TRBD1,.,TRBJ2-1,CASSPRDRDANEQFF,TGTGCCAGCAGCCCTCGGGACAGGGATGCCAATGAGCAGTTCTTC
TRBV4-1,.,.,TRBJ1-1,CASSQVGGSTEAFF,TGCGCCAGCAGCCAAGTTGGAGGGTCCACTGAAGCTTTCTTT
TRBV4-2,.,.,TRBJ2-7,CASSQEFRNEQYF,TGTGCCAGCAGCCAAGAGTTCAGGAACGAGCAGTACTTC
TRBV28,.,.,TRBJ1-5,CASSLSGQRDQPQHF,TGTGCCAGCAGTTTATCCGGTCAACGGGATCAGCCCCAGCATTTT
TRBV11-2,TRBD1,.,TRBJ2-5,CASNSLDRGQETQYF,TGTGCCAGCAACTCCCTGGACAGGGGGCAAGAGACCCAGTACTTC
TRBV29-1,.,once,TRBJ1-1,CSVEDKGVGTEAFF,TGCAGCGTTGAAGATAAGGGGGTAGGCACTGAAGCTTTCTTT
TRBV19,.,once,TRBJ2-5,CASSMGTFQETQYF,TGTGCCAGTAGTATGGGGACATTCCAAGAGACCCAGTACTTC
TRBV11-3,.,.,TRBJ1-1,CASSLEAGEGTEAFF,TGTGCCAGCAGCTTAGAAGCAGGGGAAGGAACTGAAGCTTTCTTT
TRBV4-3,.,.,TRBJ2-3,CASSQDTGRDTQYF,TGCGCCAGCAGCCAAGATACTGGGCGAGATACGCAGTATTTT
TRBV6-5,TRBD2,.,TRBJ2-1,CASSYRGAGVRNEQFF,TGTGCCAGCAGTTACCGTGGGGCGGGAGTGCGCAATGAGCAGTTCTTC
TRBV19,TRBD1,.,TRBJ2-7,CASSIGQGSYEQYF,TGTGCCAGTAGTATTGGACAGGGTTCGTACGAGCAGTACTTC
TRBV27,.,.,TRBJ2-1,CASSQMWGEGNEQFF,TGTGCCAGCAGTCAGATGTGGGGAGAGGGTAATGAGCAGTTCTTC
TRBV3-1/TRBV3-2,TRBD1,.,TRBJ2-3,CASSHSRGLRDTQYF,TGTGCCAGCAGCCACTCCAGGGGGCTAAGGGATACGCAGTATTTT
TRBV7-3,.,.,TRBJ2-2,CASSPVVQGELFF,TGTGCCAGCAGCCCAGTCGTTCAGGGGGAGCTGTTTTTT
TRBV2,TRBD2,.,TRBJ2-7,CASSEMTSGGYEQYF,TGTGCCAGCAGTGAAATGACTAGCGGGGGCTACGAGCAGTACTTC
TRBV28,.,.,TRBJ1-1,CASRDLGGDTEAFF,TGTGCCAGCAGGGACCTCGGGGGAGACACTGAAGCTTTCTTT
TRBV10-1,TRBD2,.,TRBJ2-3,CASSIGLASTDTQYF,TGCGCCAGCAGTATCGGACTAGCAAGCACAGATACGCAGTATTTT
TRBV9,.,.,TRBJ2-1,CASSVGGSFNNEQFF,TGTGCCAGCAGCGTAGGTGGGAGTTTTAACAATGAGCAGTTCTTC
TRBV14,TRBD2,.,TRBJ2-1,CASSSGLAGVYNEQFF,TGTGCCAGCAGCTCCGGACTAGCGGGAGTCTACAATGAGCAGTTCTTC
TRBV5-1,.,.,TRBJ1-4,CASSLSGGRGDEKLFF,TGCGCCAGCAGCTTGAGCGGAGGGAGGGGTGATGAAAAACTGTTTTTT
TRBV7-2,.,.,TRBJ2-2,CASSLESSFTGELFF,TGTGCCAGCAGCTTAGAGAGTAGCTTCACCGGGGAGCTGTTTTTT
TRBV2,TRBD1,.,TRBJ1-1,CASSNRGRTEAFF,TGTGCCAGCAGCAACAGGGGGCGAACTGAAGCTTTCTTT
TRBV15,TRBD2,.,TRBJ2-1,CATSPLALAGASSYNEQFF,TGTGCCACCAGCCCCCTGGCACTAGCGGGCGCGAGCTCCTACAATGAGCAGTTCTTC
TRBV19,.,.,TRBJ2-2,CASSIRQPANTGELFF,TGTGCCAGTAGTATAAGACAGCCGGCGAACACCGGGGAGCTGTTTTTT
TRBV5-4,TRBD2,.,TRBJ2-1,CASTSGGIYNEQFF,TGTGCCAGCACTAGCGGCGGAATCTACAATGAGCAGTTCTTC
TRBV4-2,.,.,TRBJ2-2,CASSLQIRNTGELFF,TGTGCCAGCAGCCTCCAGATCAGGAACACCGGGGAGCTGTTTTTT
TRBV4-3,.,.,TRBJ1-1,CASSQDYRSEAFF,TGCGCCAGCAGCCAAGATTACAGGAGTGAAGCTTTCTTT
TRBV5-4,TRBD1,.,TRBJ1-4,CASSSLDRGRGEKLFF,TGTGCCAGCAGCTCCCTAGACAGGGGGCGGGGTGAAAAACTGTTTTTT
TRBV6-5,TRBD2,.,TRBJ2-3,CATYSSGSRDTQYF,TGTGCCACTTATTCGAGCGGGAGTAGAGATACGCAGTATTTT
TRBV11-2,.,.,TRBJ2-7,CASSLGFYSLYEQYF,TGTGCCAGCAGCTTAGGGTTCTATTCCCTCTACGAGCAGTACTTC
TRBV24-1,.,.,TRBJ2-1,CATSDHPRLSVYNEQFF,TGTGCCACCAGTGATCACCCAAGACTATCGGTCTACAATGAGCAGTTCTTC
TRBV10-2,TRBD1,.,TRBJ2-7,CASKEQGASEQYF,TGCGCCAGCAAGGAACAGGGGGCGAGCGAGCAGTACTTC
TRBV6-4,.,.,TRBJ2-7,CASSDSAAAYEQYF,TGTGCCAGCAGTGACTCGGCTGCTGCCTACGAGCAGTACTTC
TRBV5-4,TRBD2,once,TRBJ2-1,CASSKSQGLGLFSEQFF,TGTGCCAGCAGCAAATCCCAGGGACTAGGTTTATTCAGTGAGCAGTTCTTC
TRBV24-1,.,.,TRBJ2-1,CATSESLAGYNEQFF,TGTGCCACCAGTGAATCACTGGCGGGGTACAATGAGCAGTTCTTC
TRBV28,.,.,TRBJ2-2,CASSLDWSKTGELFF,TGTGCCAGCAGTCTCGACTGGAGCAAAACCGGGGAGCTGTTTTTT
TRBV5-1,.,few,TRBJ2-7,CASSLEPNSYEQYF,TGCGCCAGCAGCTTGGAGCCCAACTCCTACGAGCAGTACTTC
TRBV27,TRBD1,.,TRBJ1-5,CASRTGNGPQHF,TGTGCCAGCAGGACAGGGAATGGGCCCCAGCATTTT